Following are 7 T cell receptor beta chains from one sample sequenced in a study of HIV-infected children after antiretroviral therapy interruption. Unique molecular identifiers were included in an RNA-based 3' RACE TCR library. TCRdb redid the calling of the 3' RACE reads with MiXCR, one entry per CDR3 protein. The sample holds 90,000 or so distinct CDR3 sequences, about 6.9% seen once. Treatment given: PENTA 11 planned treatment interruption arm or continuous ART arm. The starting material was CD45RA+ CD4+ T cells from PBMCs, pooled from several time points, obtained from a donor given antiretroviral therapy, either interrupted or continuous. Subset specified: naive CD4+ CD45RA+ CD45RO- T cells. The origin of the receptors is a pool of human donors with HIV.

This clonotype was seen ten or more times. The V call is TRBV6-6, the J call TRBJ2-5; no reliable D call. Trimming stripped 5 bases from V and 1 base from J, with 14 bases between. The germline gives CDR1 MNHNY, CDR2 SVGAGI (reference sequence). CDR3 size: 15 residues. CDR3: CASSANKTPQETQYF. Here the CDR3 DNA reads TGTGCCAGCAGTGCAAATAAAACCCCCCAAGAGACCCAGTACTTC.

This clonotype was counted a few times. This chain joins TRBV4-2 and TRBJ2-3; TRBD2 matches at 10 bases. V shed 9 bases and J 2 bases; nucleotides not matched to a gene: 5. Germline V gives CDR1 LGHNA, CDR2 YNFKEQ. The CDR3 runs to 14 residues. The CDR3 DNA reads as TGTGCCAGTCAACTAGCGGGAAACACAGATACGCAGTATTTT. Translated: CASQLAGNTDTQYF.

This clonotype was seen many times. V usage is TRBV25-1 and J usage is TRBJ2-1, with D perhaps assigned TRBD1 or TRBD2 (5 bases each). Trimming removed 4 bases at V and 11 bases at J, with 9 bases between. The V gene's germline CDR1 is MGHDK and CDR2 SYGVNS. The CDR3 runs to 11 residues. The CDR3 DNA reads TGTGCCAGCAGTGCCGGGGCCAAGCAGTTCTTC. It translates to CASSAGAKQFF.

This clonotype was seen more than once but under ten times. The chain combines TRBV19 with TRBJ2-7; unclear D gene. This CDR3 comprises 14 residues. Germline assignment: CDR1 LNHDA and CDR2 SQIVND (reference sequence). The ends were cut back, 6 bases at V and 1 base at J, with 13 bases in the middle. The CDR3 DNA sequence: TGTGCCAGTAGCCCACCCCAACATTCCTACGAGCAGTACTTC. Amino acid sequence: CASSPPQHSYEQYF.

J is TRBJ1-1 and V is TRBV2; 7 bases match TRBD1. The ends lost 2 bases at V and 5 bases at J; junction bases unmatched: 11. The CDR3 sequence is 16 residues long. The V gene's germline CDR1 is SNHLY and CDR2 FYNNEI. The CDR3 nucleotides read TGTGCCAGCAGTGAACAAGGGGGCGGGACGGGTACTGAAGCTTTCTTT. Protein: CASSEQGGGTGTEAFF.

The table lists this clonotype with many counts. J is TRBJ2-1 and V is TRBV7-2, with 9 positions matching TRBD2. This CDR3 has 11 amino acids. V lost 6 bases and J lost 10; bases outside the gene matches: 1. Germline-derived CDR1 and CDR2 are SGHTA and FQGNSA. The chain's CDR3 is CASSTSGEQFF. CDR3 nucleotides: TGTGCCAGCAGTACTAGCGGGGAGCAGTTCTTC.

This clonotype has at least ten counts. The chain couples TRBV11-2 to TRBJ2-1; no clear D. The CDR3 length is 13 residues. Germline CDR1 is SGHAT and CDR2 is FQNNGV. V was pared by 0 bases and J by 10 bases, with 10 bases between. The CDR3: CASSLEASSEQFF. CDR3 bases: TGTGCCAGCAGCTTAGAGGCTTCATCAGAGCAGTTCTTC.